The 25 T cell receptor beta chains below come from one sample, sequenced in a study of blood T cell repertoires in COVID-19. TCRdb's table, derived via immunoSEQ multiplex PCR, lists solely in-frame clones and lacks some. In the table there are approximately 150,000 clones, approximately 88% of which are singletons. The material sequenced was peripheral blood. These receptors were obtained from a man in his 60s with active or convalescent COVID-19.

The rearrangement uses TRBV24-1 and TRBJ1-6, with D perhaps TRBD1 (5 bases). This CDR3 is 14 amino acids long. V lost 2 bases and J lost 7, with 8 bases in between. The germline CDR1 and CDR2 sequences are KGHDR and SFDVKD. CDR3 sequence (DNA): TGTGCCACCAGTGATTCCAGGGAAAATTCACCCCTCCACTTT. Translated: CATSDSRENSPLHF.

The chain links TRBV4-3 to TRBJ2-5; 8 nucleotides agree with TRBD2. V trimming: 1 base; J trimming: 4 bases; junction bases outside the gene matches: 5. This CDR3 is built from 15 residues. Germline CDR1 reads LGHNA; CDR2 reads YSLEER. The CDR3 loop is CASSQAGTRGETQYF. The CDR3 region has the DNA TGCGCCAGCAGCCAAGCCGGGACTAGGGGAGAGACCCAGTACTTC.

The chain links TRBV5-1 to TRBJ2-3; 10 bases fit TRBD2. CDR3 length: 18 residues. Trimming took 3 bases from V and 2 from J; bases not matched to a gene: 12. Germline loops: CDR1 SGHRS, CDR2 YFSETQ. CDR3 in amino acids: CASSSSRRTSGNTDTQYF. CDR3 in DNA: TGCGCCAGCAGCTCGAGCAGAAGGACTAGCGGCAACACAGATACGCAGTATTTT.

The rearrangement links TRBV6-6 to TRBJ2-2, with D possibly being TRBD1 (5 bases). The CDR3 is 13 residues long. V dropped 6 bases and J dropped 4 bases, with 9 bases sitting between them. Germline V gene lookup returns CDR1 MNHNY and CDR2 SVGAGI (reference sequence). In DNA form, the CDR3 reads TGTGCCAGCAGATTAGACAGCACCGGGGAGCTGTTTTTT. Translating it yields CASRLDSTGELFF.

J is TRBJ2-2 and V is TRBV4-1, with 11 bases identical to TRBD2. V lost 1 base, J lost 8 bases, and 12 bases stayed unmatched. CDR3 length: 18 amino acids. CDR1 is MGHRA, CDR2 YSYEKL, per germline. Here the CDR3 DNA reads TGCGCCAGCAGCCAAGTCCAGACTAGCGGGATGGCTGTTGGGGAGCTGTTTTTT. Translating gives CASSQVQTSGMAVGELFF.

This clone appeared once. The J gene is TRBJ2-3, the V gene TRBV25-1; 8 nucleotides match TRBD1. Germline V CDR1 and CDR2: MGHDK, SYGVNS. There are 15 residues in the CDR3. V lost 0 bases, J lost 4 bases, and 3 bases stayed unmatched. The CDR3 bases are TGTGCCAGCAGTGAATATGCAGGGGGCGCAGATACGCAGTATTTT. Protein product: CASSEYAGGADTQYF.

The chain joins TRBV6-1 to TRBJ2-7; D is possibly TRBD2 (5 bases). Trimming took off 6 bases at V and 6 bases at J, with 9 bases between the two ends. The length of the CDR3 is 11 residues. Germline V CDR1 and CDR2: MNHNS, SASEGT. Here the CDR3 reads CASSNAGEQYF. CDR3 in DNA: TGTGCCAGCAGCAACGCGGGCGAGCAGTACTTC.

The chain links TRBV7-9 to TRBJ2-7; 8 positions match TRBD1. CDR3 length: 14 residues. J lost 4 bases, V lost 5 bases, and 7 bases had no gene match. Germline CDR1 SEHNR, CDR2 FQNEAQ (reference sequence). The CDR3 region has the DNA TGTGCCAGCAGCCGACAGGGGAGCCCGTACGAGCAGTACTTC. Its translation is CASSRQGSPYEQYF.

This chain joins TRBV19 and TRBJ1-1, with D possibly being TRBD1 (5 bases). Trimming pared 5 bases from V and 1 base from J, leaving 11 bases between. The CDR3 has 14 residues. In germline, CDR1 is LNHDA, CDR2 SQIVND (reference sequence). CDR3 sequence reads: CASSGGLKNTEAFF. As DNA, the CDR3 is TGTGCCAGTAGTGGGGGACTAAAGAACACTGAAGCTTTCTTT.

The V call is TRBV27, the J call TRBJ1-5, with TRBD1 identical over 9 bases. Germline CDR1 reads MNHEY; CDR2 reads SMNVEV (reference sequence). The CDR3 runs 15 residues. Germline trimming cut 4 bases from V and 7 bases from J; bases unmatched to any gene: 8. CDR3 DNA: TGTGCCAGCAGTTCGACAGGGGGGTCTAGGCAGCCCCAGCATTTT. Translation gives CASSSTGGSRQPQHF.

This clone occurred a few times. The CDR3 loop is CASIGAGELFF. In DNA form, the CDR3 reads TGTGCCAGCATAGGGGCCGGGGAGCTGTTTTTT. The rearrangement uses TRBV25-1 and TRBJ2-2; D might be TRBD1 (5 bases). Germline V lookup: CDR1 MGHDK, CDR2 SYGVNS. The CDR3 runs 11 residues. Trimming cost V 7 bases and J 6 bases, with 6 bases left between them.

This chain connects TRBV7-9 to TRBJ1-2; the match to TRBD1 covers 9 bases. Germline V gene data show CDR1 as SEHNR and CDR2 as FQNEAQ (reference sequence). This CDR3 has 17 amino acids. V lost 1 base and J lost 3; bases outside the gene matches: 9. CDR3 loop: CASSLGGTGSEYYGYTF. As DNA, the CDR3 is TGTGCCAGCAGCTTAGGGGGGACAGGGTCCGAATACTATGGCTACACCTTC.

The CDR3 spells CASSTTQTYEQYF. The CDR3 nucleotides read TGTGCCAGCAGTACCACACAAACCTACGAGCAGTACTTC. The V and J genes are TRBV28 and TRBJ2-7; D is ambiguous. This CDR3 has 13 residues. The germline V gene has CDR1 MDHEN and CDR2 SYDVKM. Trimming pared 5 bases from V and 2 bases from J, leaving 10 bases between. Combining the CDR3 with reference TRBV28 and TRBJ2-7 gives the whole variable domain DVKVTQSSRYLVKRTGEKVFLECVQDMDHENMFWYRQDPGLGLRLIYFSYDVKMKEKGDIPEGYSVSREKKERFSLILESASTNQTSMYLCASSTTQTYEQYFGPGTRLTVT.

This clone has a handful of counts. The chain joins TRBV10-3 to TRBJ2-7, with a tentative D call TRBD1 (5 bases). Germline lookup yields CDR1 ENHRY and CDR2 SYGVKD. V lost 3 bases and J lost 0, with 15 bases in between. The CDR3 has 16 amino acids. The CDR3 protein is CAISDFVQASSYEQYF. In DNA form, the CDR3 reads TGTGCCATCAGTGACTTTGTACAGGCAAGCTCCTACGAGCAGTACTTC.

The CDR3 DNA sequence: TGTGCCAGCAGTTTTCAGACAGGGGACACCGGGGAGCTGTTTTTT. The encoded protein is CASSFQTGDTGELFF. The chain carries TRBV28 and TRBJ2-2; 8 bases align to TRBD1. CDR1 is MDHEN and CDR2 is SYDVKM in the germline V gene. The CDR3 covers 15 residues. After removal of 3 bases from V and 3 bases from J, the junction contained 3 bases not matched to a gene.

The chain has TRBV6-2 or TRBV6-3 and TRBJ1-5; perhaps TRBD1 as D (6 bases). This CDR3 comprises 15 residues. Trimming removed 0 bases at V and 6 bases at J, with 12 bases between. Germline V lookup: CDR1 MNHEY, CDR2 SVGEGT. CDR3 in amino acids: CASSYSVRGTQPQHF. The CDR3 DNA reads TGTGCCAGCAGTTACTCTGTCAGGGGAACTCAGCCCCAGCATTTT.

This clone was observed a handful of times. The gene calls are TRBV11-2 and TRBJ2-2; 12 bases agree with TRBD2. The CDR3 sequence is 16 residues long. J was trimmed by 7 bases and V by 5 bases; bases with no gene match: 8. Germline CDR1 reads SGHAT; CDR2 reads FQNNGV. CDR3 protein: CASSTNRLAGVGELFF. DNA for the CDR3: TGTGCCAGCAGCACTAACCGACTAGCGGGAGTCGGGGAGCTGTTTTTT.

CDR3 in amino acids: CASSYREYGNIQYF. Here the CDR3 DNA reads TGTGCCAGCAGTTATCGGGAGTACGGAAACATTCAGTACTTC. The chain uses TRBV6-5 and TRBJ2-4; D perhaps matches TRBD2 (6 bases). This CDR3 is 14 amino acids long. CDR1 is MNHEY, CDR2 SVGAGI, per germline. The V and J ends lost 3 bases and 6 bases respectively, with 12 bases between them.

J is TRBJ1-6 and V is TRBV2; D may be TRBD1 (5 bases). The V gene's germline CDR1 is SNHLY and CDR2 FYNNEI. V lost 1 base and J lost 5, with 12 bases in between. CDR3 length: 16 amino acids. Written as DNA, the CDR3 is TGTGCCAGCAGTGAAGGCACGACAGCAAATAATTCACCCCTCCACTTT. Its protein is CASSEGTTANNSPLHF.

The chain recombines TRBV3-1 (or the pseudogene TRBV3-2) with TRBJ2-5; maybe TRBD1 (5 bases). The CDR3 runs to 16 residues. Germline values: CDR1 LGHDT, CDR2 YNNKEL (reference sequence). The V and J ends lost 1 base and 3 bases respectively, with 15 bases between them. The CDR3 sequence: CASSQGRVGREETQYF. For the CDR3, the DNA is TGTGCCAGCAGCCAAGGCAGGGTAGGACGAGAAGAGACCCAGTACTTC.

As concerns this clone: Other DNA sequences in the same sample also yield this CDR3. The V call is TRBV27, the J call TRBJ1-2; the D is unclear. V lost 6 bases, J lost 0 bases, and 11 bases lay in between. The CDR3 runs to 14 residues. Germline V CDR1 and CDR2: MNHEY, SMNVEV (reference sequence). CDR3 amino acids: CASRPSPSNYGYTF. CDR3 in DNA: TGTGCCAGCAGGCCGAGTCCGTCTAACTATGGCTACACCTTC.

The chain employs TRBV7-2 and TRBJ1-1, with no clear D. Trimming pared 4 bases from V and 0 bases from J, leaving 6 bases between. Germline V gives CDR1 SGHTA, CDR2 FQGNSA. The CDR3 is 13 residues long. The CDR3 nucleotides are TGTGCCAGCAGCTCCGGGGTGAACACTGAAGCTTTCTTT. Its translation is CASSSGVNTEAFF.

This chain uses TRBV7-9 with TRBJ2-2, with TRBD1 matching over 8 bases. Trimming removed 5 bases from V and 5 bases from J; junction bases left unmatched: 4. CDR3 size: 14 residues. The germline V gene encodes CDR1 SEHNR and CDR2 FQNEAQ (reference sequence). DNA of the CDR3: TGTGCCAGCAGCCGGACAGGGAGTACCGGGGAGCTGTTTTTT. Protein sequence: CASSRTGSTGELFF.

The CDR3 DNA reads TGTGCCAGCAGCTTAGCCGTCTCCAATTCACCCCTCCACTTT. As protein: CASSLAVSNSPLHF. The rearrangement links TRBV7-9 to TRBJ1-6, with D unclear. The CDR3 spans 14 residues. Trimming removed 0 bases at V and 7 bases at J, with 7 bases between. CDR1 and CDR2 from the germline V gene are SEHNR and FQNEAQ (reference sequence). Full variable domain (outside the CDR3, taken from reference TRBV7-9 and TRBJ1-6): DTGVSQNPRHKITKRGQNVTFRCDPISEHNRLYWYRQTLGQGPEFLTYFQNEAQLEKSRLLSDRFSAERPKGSFSTLEIQRTEQGDSAMYLCASSLAVSNSPLHFGNGTRLTVT.

The chain carries TRBV4-3 and TRBJ1-4; D might be TRBD1 (5 bases). The CDR3 runs to 15 residues. V shed 3 bases and J shed 8 bases, with 16 bases lying between them. Germline V gene lookup returns CDR1 LGHNA and CDR2 YSLEER. CDR3 coding DNA: TGCGCCAGCAGCCACACGACAGCCCGGGGGGAAAAACTGTTTTTT. Translating gives CASSHTTARGEKLFF.